The sequence of this TCR beta chain was determined in a study of Ad26.COV2.S vaccination and SARS-CoV-2 variants. Turning to the study itself: By the intramuscular route, Ad26.COV2.S was given once, or twice 56 days apart.

The repertoire was sequenced with immunoSEQ multiplex PCR; TCRdb's copy has only in-frame clones and lacks some. Altogether about 400,000 clones are present, 83% being singletons, with the ten largest covering about 7.1%. Treatment described: over 15 received Ad26.COV2.S at low or high dose, single or two shots; about 5 received placebo; per-sample allocation not given. Sampling occurred on day 63 after the first vaccine or placebo injection. The donor was a Boston adult aged 18-55 years. As to this clone: The antigen is unknown.

Study results and limitations: People who got the vaccine or the placebo had similar non-spike TCR breadth.

Germline CDR1 DFQATT, CDR2 SNEGSKA (reference sequence). This CDR3 is 11 amino acids long. The V gene lost 3 bases and the J gene lost 2 bases, with 4 bases spanning the gap. V and J are TRBV20-1 and TRBJ1-2; D is undetermined. This sample comprised peripheral blood, obtained in a trial of Ad26.COV2.S vaccine versus placebo. The TCR sequence derives from a person between 18 and 59 years old who received the Ad26.COV2.S COVID-19 vaccine or a placebo. The DNA for the CDR3 is TGCAGTGCTAGTTGGAACTATGGCTACACCTTC. It is translated as CSASWNYGYTF.